The 22 T cell receptor beta chains given below trace back to one sample, sequenced in a study of T cell changes during pregnancy in multiple sclerosis. This table comes from immunoSEQ multiplex PCR, and its TCRdb copy is limited to in-frame clones, with some not included. Counted here are about 51,000 clones, under 95% occurring once; the ten biggest clones make up less than 0.65%. Source: CD4+ T cells from peripheral blood mononuclear cells, taken in the second trimester of pregnancy. The receptors come from a female donor with multiple sclerosis, enrolled in a pregnancy study.

The V and J genes are TRBV7-2 and TRBJ1-1, with D possibly TRBD1 on 6 matching bases. The V and J ends lost 2 bases and 3 bases respectively, with 10 bases between them. Germline V gene sequence: CDR1 SGHTA, CDR2 FQGNSA. This CDR3 has 14 residues. CDR3 loop: CASSLLGGDTEAFF. The CDR3 DNA reads TGTGCCAGCAGCTTATTAGGGGGGGACACTGAAGCTTTCTTT.

The CDR3 DNA follows: TGTGCCAGCAGCCTCAACAGGGCTCCCACCTACGAGCAGTACTTC. This sequence encodes CASSLNRAPTYEQYF. The chain couples TRBV7-3 to TRBJ2-7; maybe TRBD1 (6 bases). Germline V gene lookup returns CDR1 SGHTA and CDR2 FQGTGA. CDR3 length: 15 amino acids. The ends were cut back, 5 bases at V and 2 bases at J, with 16 bases in the middle.

This chain links TRBV6-5 with TRBJ1-4, with 11 bases matching TRBD1. Germline assignment: CDR1 MNHEY and CDR2 SVGAGI. V dropped 2 bases and J dropped 10; count of bases not matched to a gene: 9. The CDR3 length is 16 residues. CDR3 sequence reads: CASSYTPSGQGGKLFF. DNA of the CDR3: TGTGCCAGCAGTTACACCCCATCGGGACAGGGGGGAAAACTGTTTTTT.

The chain links TRBV19 to TRBJ1-6; D not certain. Germline V gene lookup returns CDR1 LNHDA and CDR2 SQIVND (reference sequence). The CDR3 is 16 residues long. V was pared by 7 bases and J by 5 bases, with 18 bases between. CDR3 sequence: CASTPQEGPNNSPLHF. CDR3 bases: TGTGCCAGTACCCCACAAGAGGGCCCCAATAATTCACCCCTCCACTTT.

The rearrangement joins TRBV4-1 to TRBJ2-6, with D perhaps TRBD2 (7 bases). CDR3 length: 17 residues. Germline assignment: CDR1 MGHRA and CDR2 YSYEKL. The germline V and J ends were trimmed by 2 bases and 4 bases, with 15 bases remaining between them. DNA for the CDR3: TGCGCCAGCAGCCAACTCCCCGGGGGGCCCGGGGCCAACGTCCTGACTTTC. Translation: CASSQLPGGPGANVLTF.

This clone has a single count. This sequence joins TRBV27 and TRBJ1-5; weak D call: TRBD1 (5 bases). Per the germline V gene, CDR1 is MNHEY and CDR2 is SMNVEV (reference sequence). The CDR3 length is 14 residues. V was clipped by 2 bases and J by 5 bases, with 10 bases between them. The CDR3 region is CASSLARVDQPQHF. The CDR3 DNA is TGTGCCAGCAGTTTAGCCAGGGTGGATCAGCCCCAGCATTTT.

The genes are TRBV4-3 and TRBJ1-1; perhaps TRBD1 as D (6 bases). Germline CDR1 LGHNA, CDR2 YSLEER. This CDR3 spans 14 amino acids. V was cut by 0 bases and J by 11 bases, with 16 bases left in between. In DNA form, the CDR3 reads TGCGCCAGCAGCCAAGAGAGGGGGTTATCATCTGCTTTCTTT. Its protein is CASSQERGLSSAFF.

This clone was detected only once. The chain couples TRBV11-2 to TRBJ2-3, with D hard to call. From germline, CDR1 is SGHAT and CDR2 FQNNGV. Trimming removed 0 bases at V and 3 bases at J, with 4 bases between. This CDR3 has 13 amino acids. CDR3 DNA: TGTGCCAGCAGCTTAGAGAGGACAGATACGCAGTATTTT. This sequence encodes CASSLERTDTQYF. Based on the CDR3 plus reference TRBV11-2 and TRBJ2-3, the full variable domain is EAGVAQSPRYKIIEKRQSVAFWCNPISGHATLYWYQQILGQGPKLLIQFQNNGVVDDSQLPKDRFSAERLKGVDSTLKIQPAKLEDSAVYLCASSLERTDTQYFGPGTRLTVL.

V and J are TRBV5-7 and TRBJ2-7, with 8 positions matching TRBD1. TRBV5-7 is labeled an ORF, and its function is uncertain. There are 13 residues in the CDR3. The junction had 8 bases not matched to a gene; V was cut back by 0 bases and J by 12 bases. The CDR3 DNA reads as TGTGCCAGCAGCTTGGCCTCGGACAGGGAACGGTACTTC. This sequence encodes CASSLASDRERYF.

V is TRBV5-6 and J is TRBJ2-3; 8 bases are a match to TRBD2. V gave up 0 bases and J gave up 7 bases; unmatched junction bases: 10. Germline V lookup: CDR1 SGHDT, CDR2 YYEEEE. This CDR3 has 16 amino acids. CDR3: CASSLAGLAGINTQYF. The CDR3 nucleotides read TGTGCCAGCAGCTTGGCGGGGTTAGCGGGGATCAATACGCAGTATTTT.

The chain links TRBV11-2 to TRBJ2-5, with D uncertain. Trimming shortened V by 4 bases and J by 1 base, and 7 bases separated the two germline ends. The length of the CDR3 is 13 residues. Germline CDR1 and CDR2: SGHAT and FQNNGV. CDR3 in amino acids: CASSSTTQETQYF. The CDR3 coding sequence is TGTGCCAGCAGCTCCACTACCCAAGAGACCCAGTACTTC.

This chain links TRBV9 with TRBJ2-3; 13 nucleotides align to TRBD2. This CDR3 spans 14 amino acids. With V trimmed by 0 bases and J by 10 bases, 2 bases remained unmatched. Germline values: CDR1 SGDLS, CDR2 YYNGEE. CDR3 protein: CASSVVTSGGAQYF. The CDR3 region has the DNA TGTGCCAGCAGCGTAGTAACTAGCGGGGGGGCGCAGTATTTT.

The chain couples TRBV6-4 to TRBJ1-1, with no clear D. The ends were cut back, 0 bases at V and 1 base at J, with 9 bases in the middle. The length of the CDR3 is 15 residues. From germline, CDR1 is MRHNA and CDR2 SNTAGT. This CDR3 reads CASSDSVAGNTEAFF. The CDR3, as DNA: TGTGCCAGCAGTGACTCTGTGGCGGGGAACACTGAAGCTTTCTTT.

The chain combines TRBV14 with TRBJ1-1; perhaps TRBD1 as D (5 bases). V shed 1 base and J shed 6 bases, with 12 bases lying between them. CDR1 is SGHDN and CDR2 is FVKESK in the germline V gene. The CDR3 runs to 14 residues. For the CDR3, the DNA is TGTGCCAGCAGCCAAGGTGGGGGGAAGCCTGAAGCTTTCTTT. Amino acid sequence: CASSQGGGKPEAFF.

This rearrangement joins TRBV7-9 to TRBJ1-3; D not certain. Germline assignment: CDR1 SEHNR and CDR2 FQNEAQ (reference sequence). The CDR3 loop spans 14 amino acids. V lost 6 bases and J 8 bases, leaving 17 bases between the germline ends. CDR3 in amino acids: CASRVVVAGDTIYF. DNA of the CDR3: TGTGCCAGCAGGGTCGTAGTAGCCGGGGACACCATATATTTT.

The chain recombines TRBV7-2 with TRBJ2-6; 9 nucleotides line up with TRBD1. There are 16 residues in the CDR3. Germline assignment: CDR1 SGHTA and CDR2 FQGNSA. V lost 5 bases, J lost 2 bases, and 4 bases stayed unmatched. CDR3 in DNA: TGTGCCAGCAGCACGACAGGGGGGACTGGGGCCAACGTCCTGACTTTC. As protein: CASSTTGGTGANVLTF.

This chain links TRBV6-5 with TRBJ1-2, with D possibly TRBD1 on 5 matching bases. This CDR3 is built from 15 residues. CDR1 and CDR2 from the germline V gene are MNHEY and SVGAGI. The V end was cut by 0 bases, the J end by 5 bases, with 13 bases between. This chain's CDR3 is CASSYSAGPRYGYTF. CDR3 sequence (DNA): TGTGCCAGCAGTTACTCCGCGGGGCCTAGGTATGGCTACACCTTC.

The chain recombines TRBV4-2 with TRBJ2-1, with TRBD2 as a possible D gene (6 bases). V was pared by 0 bases and J by 7 bases, with 22 bases between. There are 18 residues in the CDR3. The germline V gene has CDR1 LGHNA and CDR2 YNFKEQ. The CDR3 reads CASSQEGSGGASSNEQFF. CDR3 nucleotides: TGTGCCAGCAGCCAAGAGGGGTCCGGAGGGGCGTCGTCGAATGAGCAGTTCTTC.

The chain recombines TRBV15 with TRBJ2-7; 8 nucleotides align to TRBD1. J gave up 3 bases and V 9 bases, and 10 bases lay outside the gene matches. CDR3 size: 14 residues. Germline V gene data show CDR1 as LNHNV and CDR2 as YYDKDF (reference sequence). The CDR3 protein is CATGPQGVLYEQYF. The CDR3 bases are TGTGCCACGGGTCCACAGGGGGTCCTCTACGAGCAGTACTTC.

The chain employs TRBV7-9 and TRBJ1-5; maybe TRBD1 (5 bases). Trimming pared 3 bases from V and 4 bases from J, leaving 19 bases between. CDR1 and CDR2 from the germline V gene are SEHNR and FQNEAQ (reference sequence). The CDR3 spans 17 residues. The CDR3 is CASSLVTGLASNQPQHF. In DNA form, the CDR3 reads TGTGCCAGCAGCTTGGTAACAGGATTGGCAAGTAATCAGCCCCAGCATTTT.

The V gene is TRBV7-8, the J gene TRBJ1-5; 9 bases fit TRBD1. The CDR3 spans 17 residues. The germline CDR1 and CDR2 sequences are SGHVS and FQNEAQ. Trimming removed 3 bases from V and 4 bases from J; junction bases left unmatched: 10. The CDR3 DNA reads as TGTGCCAGCAGCTTCTCGCTGGGACAGGGCCTTAATCAGCCCCAGCATTTT. This gives the protein CASSFSLGQGLNQPQHF. Looking up the rest from reference TRBV7-8 and TRBJ1-5 gives the full variable domain: GAGVSQSPRYKVAKRGQDVALRCDPISGHVSLFWYQQALGQGPEFLTYFQNEAQLDKSGLPSDRFFAERPEGSVSTLKIQRTQQEDSAVYLCASSFSLGQGLNQPQHFGDGTRLSIL.

This clone was seen only once. The rearrangement uses TRBV30 and TRBJ1-1; no clear D. The germline V and J ends were trimmed by 4 bases and 5 bases, with 8 bases remaining between them. The CDR3 length is 11 residues. Germline V gene data show CDR1 as GTSNPN and CDR2 as SVGIG (reference sequence). The CDR3 DNA reads as TGTGCCTGGATTTCGGGGACTGAAGCTTTCTTT. Amino acids: CAWISGTEAFF.